This T cell receptor (beta chain) was sequenced for a study of blood T cell repertoires in COVID-19. Study-level background: COVID-19 samples from acute and convalescent phases originated in the United States, Italy and Spain. Sources were T cells, B-cell-depleted T cells, or PBMCs; the material itself was cDNA or gDNA.

In the source study's methods: Cell counts per sample came from amplifying reference gene primers. Measured with immunoSEQ multiplex PCR; TCRdb has only the in-frame clones, and not every one. D and trimming come from the DNA, and the V and J calls and clone size come from that table. The data show roughly 55,000 clones, with 70% to 90% seen just once and 12% held by the top ten. Trimming stripped 6 bases from V and 2 bases from J, with 10 bases between. Germline V gene sequence: CDR1 KGHSH, CDR2 LQKENI. The CDR3 loop spans 14 amino acids. Sequencing used peripheral blood. V gene TRBV18 combines with J gene TRBJ2-2; D is unresolved. The TCR was taken from a man aged 65 to 85 with active COVID-19. CDR3 region: CASSPTRNTGELFF. Here the CDR3 DNA reads TGTGCCAGCTCCCCCACTCGCAACACCGGGGAGCTGTTTTTT.